This TCR beta chain was captured by sequencing in a study of control samples from healthy donors and cancer patients. This clone was found once. The repertoire was sequenced with immunoSEQ multiplex PCR; TCRdb's copy has only in-frame clones and lacks some. The data contain 120,000 or so clones, 85% to 95% of them singletons. CDR3 length: 11 residues. The V segment lost 10 bases and the J segment 6 bases; nucleotides outside the gene matches: 4. Germline V gene lookup returns CDR1 SNHLY and CDR2 FYNNEI. The TCR was taken from a man at least 80 years old with head and neck cancer. The rearrangement joins TRBV2 to TRBJ1-1, with 8 bases identical to TRBD1. Sequencing input: PBMCs. The CDR3, as DNA: TGTGCCACACGGACAGGGTCTGAAGCTTTCTTT. Translating gives CATRTGSEAFF.